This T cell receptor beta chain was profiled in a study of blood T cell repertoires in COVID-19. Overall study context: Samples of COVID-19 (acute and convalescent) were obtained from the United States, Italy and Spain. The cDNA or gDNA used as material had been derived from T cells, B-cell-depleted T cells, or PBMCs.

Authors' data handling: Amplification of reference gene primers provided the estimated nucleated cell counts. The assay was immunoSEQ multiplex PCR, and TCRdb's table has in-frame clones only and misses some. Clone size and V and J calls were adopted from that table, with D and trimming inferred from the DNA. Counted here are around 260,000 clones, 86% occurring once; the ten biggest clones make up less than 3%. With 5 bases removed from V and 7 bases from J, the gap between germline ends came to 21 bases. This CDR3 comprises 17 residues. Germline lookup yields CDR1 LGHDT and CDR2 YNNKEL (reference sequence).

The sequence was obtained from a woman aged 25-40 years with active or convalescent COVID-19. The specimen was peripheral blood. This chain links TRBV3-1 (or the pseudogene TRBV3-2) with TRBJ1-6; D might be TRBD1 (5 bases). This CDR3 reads CASSSLGARGSNSPLHF. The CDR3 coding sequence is TGTGCCAGCAGCTCTTTAGGGGCCCGGGGGAGCAATTCACCCCTCCACTTT.